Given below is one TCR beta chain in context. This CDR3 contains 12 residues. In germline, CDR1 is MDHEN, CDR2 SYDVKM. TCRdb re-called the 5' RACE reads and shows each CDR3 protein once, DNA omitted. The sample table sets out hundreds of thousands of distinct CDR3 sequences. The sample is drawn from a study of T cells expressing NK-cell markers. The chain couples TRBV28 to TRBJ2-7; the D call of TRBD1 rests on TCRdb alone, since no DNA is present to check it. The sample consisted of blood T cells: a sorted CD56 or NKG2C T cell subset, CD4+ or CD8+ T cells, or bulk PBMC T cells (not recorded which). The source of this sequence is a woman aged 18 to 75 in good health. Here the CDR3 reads CASRGDFYEQYF.